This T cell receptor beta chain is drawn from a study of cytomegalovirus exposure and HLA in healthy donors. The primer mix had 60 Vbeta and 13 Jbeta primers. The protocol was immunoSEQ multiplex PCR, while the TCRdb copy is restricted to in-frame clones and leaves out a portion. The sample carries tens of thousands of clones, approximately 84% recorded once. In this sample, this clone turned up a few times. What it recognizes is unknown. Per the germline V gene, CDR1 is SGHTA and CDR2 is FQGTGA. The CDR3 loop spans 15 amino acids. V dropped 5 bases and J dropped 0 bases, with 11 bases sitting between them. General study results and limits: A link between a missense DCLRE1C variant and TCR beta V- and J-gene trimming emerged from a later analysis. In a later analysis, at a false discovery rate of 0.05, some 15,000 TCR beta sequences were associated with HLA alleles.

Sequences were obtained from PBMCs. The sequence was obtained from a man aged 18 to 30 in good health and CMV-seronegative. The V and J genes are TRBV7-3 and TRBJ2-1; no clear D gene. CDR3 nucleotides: TGTGCCAGCAGCCTCCCAGGAAGCTCCTACAATGAGCAGTTCTTC. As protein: CASSLPGSSYNEQFF.